This TCR beta chain appears in the sequencing data of a study of cytomegalovirus exposure and HLA in healthy donors. Study summary: From HLA-typed donors, an early data release held around 80 million unique TCRs.

In nominal health when sampled, donors likely had unrecorded immune exposures nonetheless. As for this clone: Its antigen is unknown.

Deletions cut 5 bases from V and 5 bases from J, with 16 bases between. This CDR3 has 15 amino acids. The germline V gene encodes CDR1 SGHAT and CDR2 FQNNGV. Points from the study as a whole: Donors were assumed by presence/absence analyses to have roughly uniform sequencing depth.

The PCR had 60 Vbeta and 13 Jbeta primers. The method was immunoSEQ multiplex PCR; TCRdb's version includes in-frame clones alone and lacks a portion of them. The sample lists some 50,000 clones, about 71% seen once, with roughly 22% in the top ten. Sample: PBMCs. This sequence originates from a woman aged 50 to 60 in good health and CMV-seropositive. This chain joins TRBV11-2 and TRBJ2-1, with D possibly being TRBD2 (5 bases). CDR3 residues: CASSPAVSVHNEQFF. The CDR3 bases are TGTGCCAGCAGCCCAGCGGTCTCTGTCCACAATGAGCAGTTCTTC.